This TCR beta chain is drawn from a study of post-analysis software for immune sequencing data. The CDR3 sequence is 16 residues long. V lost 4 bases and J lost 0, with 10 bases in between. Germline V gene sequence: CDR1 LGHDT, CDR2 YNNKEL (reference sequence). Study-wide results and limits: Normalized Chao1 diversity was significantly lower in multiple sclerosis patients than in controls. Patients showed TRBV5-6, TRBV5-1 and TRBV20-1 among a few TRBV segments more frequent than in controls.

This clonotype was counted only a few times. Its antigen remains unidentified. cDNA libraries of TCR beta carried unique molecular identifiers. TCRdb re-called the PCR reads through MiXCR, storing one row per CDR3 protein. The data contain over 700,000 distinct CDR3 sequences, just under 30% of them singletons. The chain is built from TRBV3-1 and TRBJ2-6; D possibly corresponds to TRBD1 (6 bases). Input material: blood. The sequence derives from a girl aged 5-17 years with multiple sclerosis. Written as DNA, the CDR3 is TGTGCCAGCAGCCCCAAAGGGGGCTCTGGGGCCAACGTCCTGACTTTC. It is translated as CASSPKGGSGANVLTF.